This T cell receptor beta chain stems from a study of blood T cells in healthy people across ages. Study-wide points: Strong correlation linked observed beta diversity and percent naive T cells.

There are 13 residues in the CDR3. Trimming took 7 bases from V and 4 from J; bases not matched to a gene: 6. The germline V gene encodes CDR1 SQVTM and CDR2 ANQGSEA. Combining a sample-barcoded 5' primer with a J-beta primer mix, a second PCR ran for roughly 7 to 12 cycles. CDR3-containing paired-end reads numbering at least 2.5 million came from each sample. TCRdb itself ran the 5' RACE reads through MiXCR, one entry per CDR3 protein. The sample holds approximately 2,000,000 distinct CDR3 sequences, roughly 43% seen once. This clonotype showed up just a few times. Its target is unknown. The sequenced sample was blood. The chain carries TRBV29-1 and TRBJ2-5, with 10 nucleotides matching TRBD2. The TCR originated in a human donor in good health. The DNA of the CDR3 is TGCAGCGCTGCGCCTAGCGGGGGAGAGACCCAGTACTTC. Its protein product is CSAAPSGGETQYF.